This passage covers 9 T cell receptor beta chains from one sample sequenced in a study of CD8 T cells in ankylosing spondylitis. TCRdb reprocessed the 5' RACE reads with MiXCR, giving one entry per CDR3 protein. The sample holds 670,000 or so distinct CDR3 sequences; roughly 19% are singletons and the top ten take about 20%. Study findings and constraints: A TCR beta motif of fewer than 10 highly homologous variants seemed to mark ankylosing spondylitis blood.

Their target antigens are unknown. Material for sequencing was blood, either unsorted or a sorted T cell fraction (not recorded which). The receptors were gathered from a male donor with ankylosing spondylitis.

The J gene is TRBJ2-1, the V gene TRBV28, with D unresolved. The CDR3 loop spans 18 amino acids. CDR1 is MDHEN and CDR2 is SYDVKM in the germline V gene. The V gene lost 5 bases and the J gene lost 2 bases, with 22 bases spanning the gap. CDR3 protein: CASSPPFEAPRPYNEQFF. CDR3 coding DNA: TGTGCCAGCAGTCCGCCATTCGAAGCCCCCAGACCCTACAATGAGCAGTTCTTC.

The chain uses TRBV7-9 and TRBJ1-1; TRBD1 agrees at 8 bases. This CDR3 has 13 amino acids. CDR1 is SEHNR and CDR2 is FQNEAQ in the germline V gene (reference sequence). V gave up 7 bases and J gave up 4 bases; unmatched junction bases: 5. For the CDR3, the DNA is TGTGCCAGCATCGCCACAGGGGGCACTGAAGCTTTCTTT. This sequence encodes CASIATGGTEAFF. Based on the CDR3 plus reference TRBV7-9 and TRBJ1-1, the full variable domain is DTGVSQNPRHKITKRGQNVTFRCDPISEHNRLYWYRQTLGQGPEFLTYFQNEAQLEKSRLLSDRFSAERPKGSFSTLEIQRTEQGDSAMYLCASIATGGTEAFFGQGTRLTVV.

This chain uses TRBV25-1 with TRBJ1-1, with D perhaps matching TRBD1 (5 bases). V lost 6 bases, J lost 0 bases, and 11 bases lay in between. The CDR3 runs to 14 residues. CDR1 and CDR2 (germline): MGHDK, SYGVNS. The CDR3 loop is CASRVGGMNTEAFF. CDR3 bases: TGTGCCAGCAGGGTTGGGGGAATGAACACTGAAGCTTTCTTT.

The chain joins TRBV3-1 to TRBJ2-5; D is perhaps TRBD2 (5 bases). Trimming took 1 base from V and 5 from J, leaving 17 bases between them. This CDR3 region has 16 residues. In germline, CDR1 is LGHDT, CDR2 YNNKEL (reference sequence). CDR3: CASSQGWGNPGETQYF. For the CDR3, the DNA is TGTGCCAGCAGCCAAGGTTGGGGTAACCCGGGGGAGACCCAGTACTTC.

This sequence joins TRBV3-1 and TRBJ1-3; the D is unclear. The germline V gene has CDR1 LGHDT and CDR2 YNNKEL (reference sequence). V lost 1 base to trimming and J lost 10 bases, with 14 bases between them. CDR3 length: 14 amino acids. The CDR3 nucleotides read TGTGCCAGCAGCCAAGCGAGGGCGAAGGTGACCATATATTTT. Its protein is CASSQARAKVTIYF.

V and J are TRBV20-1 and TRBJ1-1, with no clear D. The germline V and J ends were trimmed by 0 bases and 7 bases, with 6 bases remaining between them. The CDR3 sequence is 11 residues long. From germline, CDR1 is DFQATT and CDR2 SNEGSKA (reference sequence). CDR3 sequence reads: CSARDRHEAFF. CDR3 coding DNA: TGCAGTGCTAGAGATCGGCATGAAGCTTTCTTT.

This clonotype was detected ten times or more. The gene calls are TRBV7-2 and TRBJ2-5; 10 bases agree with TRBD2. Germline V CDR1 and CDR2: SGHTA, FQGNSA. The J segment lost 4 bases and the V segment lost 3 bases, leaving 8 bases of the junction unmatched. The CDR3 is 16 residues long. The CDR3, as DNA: TGTGCCAGCAGCTTCCCTAGCGGGAGTGGAGCAGAGACCCAGTACTTC. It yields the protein CASSFPSGSGAETQYF. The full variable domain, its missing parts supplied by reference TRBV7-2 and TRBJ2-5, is GAGVSQSPSNKVTEKGKDVELRCDPISGHTALYWYRQSLGQGLEFLIYFQGNSAPDKSGLPSDRFSAERTGGSVSTLTIQRTQQEDSAVYLCASSFPSGSGAETQYFGPGTRLLVL.

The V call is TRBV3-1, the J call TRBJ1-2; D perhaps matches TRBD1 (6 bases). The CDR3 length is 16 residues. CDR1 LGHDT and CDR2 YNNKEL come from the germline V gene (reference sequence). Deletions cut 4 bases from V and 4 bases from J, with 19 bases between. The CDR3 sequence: CASSRGTTGIGYGYTF. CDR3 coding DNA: TGTGCCAGCAGCCGGGGGACAACGGGGATAGGCTATGGCTACACCTTC.

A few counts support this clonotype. The CDR3: CSARDARESNEQFF. The CDR3 DNA sequence: TGCAGTGCTAGAGATGCCCGGGAGAGCAATGAGCAGTTCTTC. The chain has TRBV20-1 and TRBJ2-1; perhaps TRBD2 as D (6 bases). From germline, CDR1 is DFQATT and CDR2 SNEGSKA (reference sequence). This CDR3 has 14 amino acids. V lost 0 bases and J 6 bases, leaving 12 bases between the germline ends.